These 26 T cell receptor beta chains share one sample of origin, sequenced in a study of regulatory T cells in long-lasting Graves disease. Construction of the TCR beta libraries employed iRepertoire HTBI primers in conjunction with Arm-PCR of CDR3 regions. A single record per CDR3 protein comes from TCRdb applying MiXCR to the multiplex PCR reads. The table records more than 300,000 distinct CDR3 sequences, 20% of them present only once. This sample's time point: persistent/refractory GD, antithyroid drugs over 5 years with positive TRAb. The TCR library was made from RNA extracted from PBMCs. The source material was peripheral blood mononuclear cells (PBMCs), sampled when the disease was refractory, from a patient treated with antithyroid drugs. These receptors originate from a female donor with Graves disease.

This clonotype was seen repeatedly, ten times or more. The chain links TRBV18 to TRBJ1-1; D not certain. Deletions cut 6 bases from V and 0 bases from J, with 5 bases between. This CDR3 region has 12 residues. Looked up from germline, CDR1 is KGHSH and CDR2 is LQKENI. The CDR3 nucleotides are TGTGCCAGCTCGACCATGAACACTGAAGCTTTCTTT. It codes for CASSTMNTEAFF.

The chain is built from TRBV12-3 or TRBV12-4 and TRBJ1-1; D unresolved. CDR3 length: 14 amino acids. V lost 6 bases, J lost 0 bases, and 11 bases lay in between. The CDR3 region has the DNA TGTGCCAGCAGGAAAGAAATTATGAACACTGAAGCTTTCTTT. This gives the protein CASRKEIMNTEAFF.

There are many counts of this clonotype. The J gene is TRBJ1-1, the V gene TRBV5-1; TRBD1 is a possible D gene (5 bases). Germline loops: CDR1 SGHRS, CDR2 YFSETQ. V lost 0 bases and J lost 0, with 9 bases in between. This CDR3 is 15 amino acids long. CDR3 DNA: TGCGCCAGCAGCTTGGTATGGGGGATGAACACTGAAGCTTTCTTT. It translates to CASSLVWGMNTEAFF.

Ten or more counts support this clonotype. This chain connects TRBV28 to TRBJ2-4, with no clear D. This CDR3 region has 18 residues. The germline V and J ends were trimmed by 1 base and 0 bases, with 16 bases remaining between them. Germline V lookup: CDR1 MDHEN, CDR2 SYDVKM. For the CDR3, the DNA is TGTGCCAGCAGTTTATCTCGTTTGGGCTCAGCAGCCAAAAACATTCAGTACTTC. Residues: CASSLSRLGSAAKNIQYF.

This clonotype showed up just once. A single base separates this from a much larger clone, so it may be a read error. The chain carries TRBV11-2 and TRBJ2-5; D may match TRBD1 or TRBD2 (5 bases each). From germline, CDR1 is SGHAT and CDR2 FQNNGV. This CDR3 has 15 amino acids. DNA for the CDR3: TGTGCCAGCACCTTAGGATGGAATTGGGGGGAGACCCAGTACTTC. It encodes CASTLGWNWGETQYF.

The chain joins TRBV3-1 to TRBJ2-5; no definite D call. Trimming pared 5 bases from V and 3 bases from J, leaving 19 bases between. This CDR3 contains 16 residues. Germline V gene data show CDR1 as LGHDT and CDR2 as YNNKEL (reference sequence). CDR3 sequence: CASSSKGTTPEETQYF. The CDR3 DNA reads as TGTGCCAGCAGCTCAAAGGGAACGACTCCTGAAGAGACCCAGTACTTC.

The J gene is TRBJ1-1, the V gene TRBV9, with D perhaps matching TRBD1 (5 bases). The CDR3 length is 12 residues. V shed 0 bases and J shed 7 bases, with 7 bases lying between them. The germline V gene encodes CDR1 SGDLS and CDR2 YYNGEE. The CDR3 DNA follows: TGTGCCAGCAGCGTAGAGAGGGGTGAAGCTTTCTTT. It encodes CASSVERGEAFF.

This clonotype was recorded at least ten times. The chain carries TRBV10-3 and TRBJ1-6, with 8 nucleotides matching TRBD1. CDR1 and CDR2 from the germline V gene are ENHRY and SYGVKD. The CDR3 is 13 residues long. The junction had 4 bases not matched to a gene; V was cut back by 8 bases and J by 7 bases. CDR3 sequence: CAIRTGPNSPLHF. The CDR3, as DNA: TGTGCCATCCGGACAGGGCCCAATTCACCCCTCCACTTT.

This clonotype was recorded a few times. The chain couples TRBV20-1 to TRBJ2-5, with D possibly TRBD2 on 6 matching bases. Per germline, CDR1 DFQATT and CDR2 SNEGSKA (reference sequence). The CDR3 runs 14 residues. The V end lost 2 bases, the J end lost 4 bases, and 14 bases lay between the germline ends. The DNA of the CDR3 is TGCAGTGCTAGACCTTGGACTACCCTAGAGACCCAGTACTTC. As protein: CSARPWTTLETQYF.

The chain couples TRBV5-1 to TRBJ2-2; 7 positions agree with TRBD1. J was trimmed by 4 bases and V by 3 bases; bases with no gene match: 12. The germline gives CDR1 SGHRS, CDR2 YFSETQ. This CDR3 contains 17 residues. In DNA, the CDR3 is TGCGCCAGCAGCTCACTCCCACAGGGGATGACCACCGGGGAGCTGTTTTTT. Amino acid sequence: CASSSLPQGMTTGELFF.

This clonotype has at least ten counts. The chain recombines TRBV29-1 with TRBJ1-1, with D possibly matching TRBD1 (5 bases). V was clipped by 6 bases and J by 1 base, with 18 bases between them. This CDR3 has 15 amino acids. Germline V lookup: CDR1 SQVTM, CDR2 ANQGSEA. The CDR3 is CSVKGQANSNTEAFF. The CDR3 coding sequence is TGCAGCGTCAAGGGGCAGGCAAACTCGAACACTGAAGCTTTCTTT.

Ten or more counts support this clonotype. CDR3: CAISEGKIRDREETQYF. CDR3 DNA sequence: TGTGCCATCAGTGAGGGCAAGATCCGGGACAGGGAGGAGACCCAGTACTTC. The chain links TRBV10-3 to TRBJ2-5; 9 bases are a match to TRBD1. Germline assignment: CDR1 ENHRY and CDR2 SYGVKD. The CDR3 is made up of 17 amino acids. V lost 2 bases, J lost 5 bases, and 12 bases stayed unmatched.

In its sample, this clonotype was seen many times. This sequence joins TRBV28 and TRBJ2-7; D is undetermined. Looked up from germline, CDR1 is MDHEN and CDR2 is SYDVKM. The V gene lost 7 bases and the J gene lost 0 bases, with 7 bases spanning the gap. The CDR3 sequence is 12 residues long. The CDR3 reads CASIGDSYEQYF. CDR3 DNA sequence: TGTGCCAGCATCGGAGACTCCTACGAGCAGTACTTC.

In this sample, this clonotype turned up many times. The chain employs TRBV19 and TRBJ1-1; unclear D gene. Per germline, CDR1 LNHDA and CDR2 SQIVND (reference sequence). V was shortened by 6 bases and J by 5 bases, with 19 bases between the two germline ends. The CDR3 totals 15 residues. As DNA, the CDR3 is TGTGCCAGTAGGGGGATAGAGCCGGCCGGAACTGAAGCTTTCTTT. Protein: CASRGIEPAGTEAFF.

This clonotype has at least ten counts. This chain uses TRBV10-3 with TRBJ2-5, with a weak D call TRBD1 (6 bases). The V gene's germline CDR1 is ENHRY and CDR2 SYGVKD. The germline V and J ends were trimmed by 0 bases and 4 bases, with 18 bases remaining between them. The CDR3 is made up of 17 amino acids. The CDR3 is CAISESVRVDSRETQYF. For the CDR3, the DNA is TGTGCCATCAGTGAGTCGGTTCGGGTGGACAGTCGAGAGACCCAGTACTTC.

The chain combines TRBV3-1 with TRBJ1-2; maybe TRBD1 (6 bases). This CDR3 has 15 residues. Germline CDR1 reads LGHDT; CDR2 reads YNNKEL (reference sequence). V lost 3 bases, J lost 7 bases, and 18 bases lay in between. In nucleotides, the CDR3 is TGTGCCAGCAGCCACAATCAAAATAACAGGGTTGGCTACACCTTC. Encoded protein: CASSHNQNNRVGYTF.

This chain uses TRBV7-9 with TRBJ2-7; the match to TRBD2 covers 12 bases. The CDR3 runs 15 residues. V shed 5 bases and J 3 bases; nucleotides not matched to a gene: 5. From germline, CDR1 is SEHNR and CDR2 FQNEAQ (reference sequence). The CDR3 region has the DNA TGTGCCAGCAGCCCCCCTAGCGGGAGGGTCTACGAGCAGTACTTC. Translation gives CASSPPSGRVYEQYF.

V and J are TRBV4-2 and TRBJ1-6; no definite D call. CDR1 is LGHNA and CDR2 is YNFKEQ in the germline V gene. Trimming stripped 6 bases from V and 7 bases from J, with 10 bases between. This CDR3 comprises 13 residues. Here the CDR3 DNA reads TGTGCCAGCAGGACGGATGGGAATTCACCCCTCCACTTT. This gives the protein CASRTDGNSPLHF.

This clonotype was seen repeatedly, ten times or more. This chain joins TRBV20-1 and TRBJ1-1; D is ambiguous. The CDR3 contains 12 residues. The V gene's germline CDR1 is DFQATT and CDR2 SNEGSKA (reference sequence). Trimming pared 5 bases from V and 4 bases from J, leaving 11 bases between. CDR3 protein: CSALDPGTEAFF. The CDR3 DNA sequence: TGCAGTGCTTTGGACCCCGGCACTGAAGCTTTCTTT.

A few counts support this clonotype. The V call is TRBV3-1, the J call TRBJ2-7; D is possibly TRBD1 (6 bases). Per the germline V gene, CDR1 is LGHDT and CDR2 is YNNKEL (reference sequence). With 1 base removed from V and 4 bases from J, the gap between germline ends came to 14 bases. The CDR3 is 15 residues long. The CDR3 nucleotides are TGTGCCAGCAGCCAAGGGGACACGGCAGGGTACGAGCAGTACTTC. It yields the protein CASSQGDTAGYEQYF.

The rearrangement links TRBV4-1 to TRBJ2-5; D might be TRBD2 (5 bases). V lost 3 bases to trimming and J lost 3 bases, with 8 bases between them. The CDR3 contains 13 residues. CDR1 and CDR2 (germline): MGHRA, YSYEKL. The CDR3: CASSHPSKETQYF. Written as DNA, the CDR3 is TGCGCCAGCAGCCACCCTAGCAAAGAGACCCAGTACTTC.

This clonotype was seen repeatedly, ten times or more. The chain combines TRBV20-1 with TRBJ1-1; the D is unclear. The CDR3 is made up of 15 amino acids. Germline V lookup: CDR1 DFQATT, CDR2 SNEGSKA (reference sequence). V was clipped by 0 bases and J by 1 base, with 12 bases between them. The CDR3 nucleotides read TGCAGTGCTAGAGAGGGATCCACACGGAACACTGAAGCTTTCTTT. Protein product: CSAREGSTRNTEAFF.

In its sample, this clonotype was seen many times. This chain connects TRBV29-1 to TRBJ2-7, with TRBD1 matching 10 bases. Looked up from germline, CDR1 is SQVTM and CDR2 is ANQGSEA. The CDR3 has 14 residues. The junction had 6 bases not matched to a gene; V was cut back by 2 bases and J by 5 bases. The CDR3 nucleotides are TGCAGCGTTGAAACTTGGGACAGGGGTAACGAGCAGTACTTC. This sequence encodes CSVETWDRGNEQYF.

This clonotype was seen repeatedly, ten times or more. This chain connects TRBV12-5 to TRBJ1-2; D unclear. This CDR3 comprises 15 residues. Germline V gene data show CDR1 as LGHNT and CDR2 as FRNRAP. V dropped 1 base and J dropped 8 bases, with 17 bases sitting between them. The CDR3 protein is CASGLATIPTAGYTF. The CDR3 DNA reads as TGTGCTAGTGGTTTGGCTACTATACCTACGGCCGGCTACACCTTC.

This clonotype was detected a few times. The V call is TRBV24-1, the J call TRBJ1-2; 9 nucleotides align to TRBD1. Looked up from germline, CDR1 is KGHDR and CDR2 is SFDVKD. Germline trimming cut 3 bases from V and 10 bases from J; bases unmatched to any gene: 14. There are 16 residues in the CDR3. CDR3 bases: TGTGCCACCAGTGATCGCCTTACAGGGGGCGCAGGTGACTACACCTTC. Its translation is CATSDRLTGGAGDYTF.

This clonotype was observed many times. This chain's CDR3 is CASSYQPGTGAYGYTF. Written as DNA, the CDR3 is TGTGCCAGCAGTTACCAGCCCGGGACAGGGGCATATGGCTACACCTTC. The chain links TRBV6-2 or TRBV6-3 to TRBJ1-2; 10 bases map to TRBD1. V trimming: 2 bases; J trimming: 5 bases; junction bases outside the gene matches: 8. The CDR3 totals 16 residues. Germline CDR1 and CDR2: MNHEY and SVGEGT.